The 14 T cell receptor beta chains below all came from one sample that was sequenced in a study of blood T cell repertoires in COVID-19. Method: immunoSEQ multiplex PCR; TCRdb's copy keeps in-frame clones and lacks some. Here the sample spans about 270,000 clones, around 93% being singletons. The sequenced sample was PBMCs or T cells enriched from blood (not recorded which). Receptors were obtained from a man aged 40-55 years who had been exposed to COVID-19.

The chain recombines TRBV27 with TRBJ2-3; TRBD2 agrees at 7 bases. CDR1 and CDR2 (germline): MNHEY, SMNVEV (reference sequence). The CDR3 spans 16 residues. The J segment lost 4 bases and the V segment lost 2 bases, leaving 9 bases of the junction unmatched. The CDR3 loop is CASSLGAGAPPDTQYF. In DNA, the CDR3 is TGTGCCAGCAGTTTAGGGGCGGGAGCTCCCCCAGATACGCAGTATTTT.

The chain couples TRBV9 to TRBJ2-2, with a weak D call TRBD1 (7 bases). The germline V gene encodes CDR1 SGDLS and CDR2 YYNGEE. The CDR3 runs 20 residues. Trimming shortened V by 0 bases and J by 2 bases, and 23 bases separated the two germline ends. In DNA, the CDR3 is TGTGCCAGCAGCGTAGGGATGGCGGCGGGGTCAGGGGGAAACACCGGGGAGCTGTTTTTT. The encoded protein is CASSVGMAAGSGGNTGELFF. Complete variable domain (other parts from reference TRBV9 and TRBJ2-2): DSGVTQTPKHLITATGQRVTLRCSPRSGDLSVYWYQQSLDQGLQFLIQYYNGEERAKGNILERFSAQQFPDLHSELNLSSLELGDSALYFCASSVGMAAGSGGNTGELFFGEGSRLTVL.

This chain links TRBV10-3 with TRBJ2-5; D is perhaps TRBD2 (5 bases). Germline V gene sequence: CDR1 ENHRY, CDR2 SYGVKD. The ends were cut back, 3 bases at V and 0 bases at J, with 11 bases in the middle. There are 15 residues in the CDR3. The CDR3 sequence is CAISDLLENQETQYF. The CDR3, as DNA: TGTGCCATCAGTGACCTACTAGAGAACCAAGAGACCCAGTACTTC.

The chain links TRBV24-1 to TRBJ2-2, with 8 bases fitting TRBD1. The CDR3 sequence is 17 residues long. Germline CDR1 is KGHDR and CDR2 is SFDVKD. V dropped 2 bases and J dropped 1; count of bases not matched to a gene: 5. The CDR3 spells CATSDSWTGRNTGELFF. As DNA, the CDR3 is TGTGCCACCAGTGATTCCTGGACAGGGCGGAACACCGGGGAGCTGTTTTTT.

This rearrangement joins TRBV20-1 to TRBJ2-2; 8 bases line up with TRBD1. With V trimmed by 8 bases and J by 5 bases, 1 base remained unmatched. The CDR3 consists of 11 residues. Germline lookup yields CDR1 DFQATT and CDR2 SNEGSKA (reference sequence). The CDR3 bases are TGCAGTTACAGGGGGACCGGGGAGCTGTTTTTT. Translating gives CSYRGTGELFF.

The chain is built from TRBV24-1 and TRBJ2-1; TRBD2 aligns across 7 bases. Looked up from germline, CDR1 is KGHDR and CDR2 is SFDVKD. This CDR3 comprises 16 residues. Trimming removed 1 base from V and 4 bases from J; junction bases left unmatched: 6. CDR3 loop: CATSDFTSSGYNEQFF. The CDR3 coding sequence is TGTGCCACCAGTGATTTCACTTCTAGCGGTTACAATGAGCAGTTCTTC.

The V call is TRBV9, the J call TRBJ2-7, with D perhaps matching TRBD1 (6 bases). The CDR3 consists of 13 residues. CDR1 is SGDLS and CDR2 is YYNGEE in the germline V gene. With 3 bases removed from V and 2 bases from J, the gap between germline ends came to 9 bases. The CDR3 DNA is TGTGCCAGCAGCGCAGGGGACACCTACGAGCAGTACTTC. Protein product: CASSAGDTYEQYF.

J is TRBJ2-3 and V is TRBV11-3, with D perhaps matching TRBD1 (5 bases). Germline V lookup: CDR1 SGHNT, CDR2 YENEEA. CDR3 size: 14 residues. The germline V and J ends were trimmed by 5 bases and 1 base, with 10 bases remaining between them. The DNA for the CDR3 is TGTGCCAGCAGCGGCGGCAGGGGCACAGATACGCAGTATTTT. Residues: CASSGGRGTDTQYF.

This sequence joins TRBV7-9 and TRBJ1-1, with 8 bases lining up with TRBD1. Trimming took 5 bases from V and 3 from J; bases not matched to a gene: 8. In germline, CDR1 is SEHNR, CDR2 FQNEAQ (reference sequence). The CDR3 consists of 15 residues. In DNA, the CDR3 is TGTGCCAGCAGCGGGCAGGGGGCGGGATACACTGAAGCTTTCTTT. It is translated as CASSGQGAGYTEAFF.

The chain is built from TRBV6-2 or TRBV6-3 and TRBJ2-2; possibly TRBD2 for D (5 bases). Per germline, CDR1 MNHEY and CDR2 SVGEGT. Trimming left V 2 bases short and J 7 bases short, with 8 bases between. This CDR3 has 13 amino acids. The CDR3 spells CASSYGAGGELFF. The CDR3 DNA sequence: TGTGCCAGCAGTTACGGCGCGGGCGGGGAGCTGTTTTTT.

The chain uses TRBV7-2 and TRBJ1-6; no reliable D call. Germline CDR1 and CDR2: SGHTA and FQGNSA. The CDR3 consists of 14 residues. V gave up 7 bases and J gave up 10 bases, with 17 bases separating them. CDR3 sequence (DNA): TGTGCCAGCAACTCTCCCTTCTTATCGTCACCCCTCCACTTT. Translation gives CASNSPFLSSPLHF. The entire variable domain, with the rest obtained from reference TRBV7-2 and TRBJ1-6, is as follows: GAGVSQSPSNKVTEKGKDVELRCDPISGHTALYWYRQSLGQGLEFLIYFQGNSAPDKSGLPSDRFSAERTGGSVSTLTIQRTQQEDSAVYLCASNSPFLSSPLHFGNGTRLTVT.

The CDR3 bases are TGTGCCAGCAGCGTAGACGGGAGAGGGGACACCGGGGAGCTGTTTTTT. It yields the protein CASSVDGRGDTGELFF. This rearrangement joins TRBV9 to TRBJ2-2; D might be TRBD2 (6 bases). This CDR3 is 16 amino acids long. Trimming shortened V by 0 bases and J by 3 bases, and 12 bases separated the two germline ends. Germline V CDR1 and CDR2: SGDLS, YYNGEE.

The chain recombines TRBV19 with TRBJ1-4, with 7 nucleotides matching TRBD1. Per germline, CDR1 LNHDA and CDR2 SQIVND (reference sequence). V lost 2 bases to trimming and J lost 5 bases; unmatched junction nucleotides: 2. This CDR3 contains 14 residues. CDR3 protein: CASSIRDRNEKLFF. DNA for the CDR3: TGTGCCAGTAGTATACGGGACAGAAATGAAAAACTGTTTTTT.

This clone is a singleton in its sample. The chain couples TRBV4-3 to TRBJ1-3, with a possible D match to TRBD1 (5 bases). Germline-derived CDR1 and CDR2 are LGHNA and YSLEER. V lost 0 bases and J lost 7, with 16 bases in between. This CDR3 is built from 16 residues. The CDR3 protein is CASSQDKQEARNTIYF. The CDR3 coding sequence is TGCGCCAGCAGCCAAGATAAACAGGAAGCAAGGAACACCATATATTTT.